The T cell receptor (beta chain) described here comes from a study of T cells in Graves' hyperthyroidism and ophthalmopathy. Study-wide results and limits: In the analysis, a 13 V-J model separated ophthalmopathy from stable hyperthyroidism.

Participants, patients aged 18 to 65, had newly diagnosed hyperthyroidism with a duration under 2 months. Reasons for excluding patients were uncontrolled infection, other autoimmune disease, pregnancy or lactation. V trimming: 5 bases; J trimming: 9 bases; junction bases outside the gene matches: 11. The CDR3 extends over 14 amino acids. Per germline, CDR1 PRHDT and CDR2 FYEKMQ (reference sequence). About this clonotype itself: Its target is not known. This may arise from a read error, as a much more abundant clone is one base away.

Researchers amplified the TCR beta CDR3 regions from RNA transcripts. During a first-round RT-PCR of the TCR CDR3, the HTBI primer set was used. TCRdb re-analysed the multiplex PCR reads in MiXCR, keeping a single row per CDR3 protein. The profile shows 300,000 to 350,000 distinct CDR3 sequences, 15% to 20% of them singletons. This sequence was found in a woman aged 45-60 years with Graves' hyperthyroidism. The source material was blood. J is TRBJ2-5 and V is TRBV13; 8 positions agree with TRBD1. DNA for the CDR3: TGTGCCAGCAGCGACACGCAGGGGGCCCTCCCCCAGTACTTC. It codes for CASSDTQGALPQYF. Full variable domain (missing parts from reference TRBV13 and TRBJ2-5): AAGVIQSPRHLIKEKRETATLKCYPIPRHDTVYWYQQGPGQDPQFLISFYEKMQSDKGSIPDRFSAQQFSDYHSELNMSSLELGDSALYFCASSDTQGALPQYFGPGTRLLVL.